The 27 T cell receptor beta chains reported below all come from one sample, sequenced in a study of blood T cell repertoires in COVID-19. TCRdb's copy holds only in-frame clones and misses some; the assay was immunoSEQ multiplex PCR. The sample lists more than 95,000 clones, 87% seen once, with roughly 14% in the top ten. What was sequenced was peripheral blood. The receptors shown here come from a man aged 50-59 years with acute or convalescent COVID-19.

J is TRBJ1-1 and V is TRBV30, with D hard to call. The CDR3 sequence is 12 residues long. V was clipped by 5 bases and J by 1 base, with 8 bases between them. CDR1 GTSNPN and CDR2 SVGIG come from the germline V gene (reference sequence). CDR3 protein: CAWAYWNTEAFF. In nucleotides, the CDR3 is TGTGCCTGGGCCTACTGGAACACTGAAGCTTTCTTT. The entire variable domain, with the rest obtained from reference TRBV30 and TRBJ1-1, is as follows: SQTIHQWPATLVQPVGSPLSLECTVEGTSNPNLYWYRQAAGRGLQLLFYSVGIGQISSEVPQNLSASRPQDRQFILSSKKLLLSDSGFYLCAWAYWNTEAFFGQGTRLTVV.

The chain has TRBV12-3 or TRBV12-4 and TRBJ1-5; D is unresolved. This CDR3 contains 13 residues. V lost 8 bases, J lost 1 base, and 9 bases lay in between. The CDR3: CASGERSNQPQHF. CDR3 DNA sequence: TGTGCCAGCGGGGAGAGGAGCAATCAGCCCCAGCATTTT.

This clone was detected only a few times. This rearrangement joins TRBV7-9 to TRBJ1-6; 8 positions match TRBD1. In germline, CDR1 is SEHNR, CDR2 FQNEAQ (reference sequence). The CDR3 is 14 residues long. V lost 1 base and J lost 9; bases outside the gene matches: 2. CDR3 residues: CASSLGQGSSPLHF. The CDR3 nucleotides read TGTGCCAGCAGCTTAGGACAGGGGTCTTCACCCCTCCACTTT.

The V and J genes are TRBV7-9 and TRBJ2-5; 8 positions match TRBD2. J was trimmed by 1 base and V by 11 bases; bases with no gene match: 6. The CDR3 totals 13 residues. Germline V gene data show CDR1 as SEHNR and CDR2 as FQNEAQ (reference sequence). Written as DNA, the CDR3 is TGTGCCGGACAAGGACTAGCCCAAGAGACCCAGTACTTC. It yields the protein CAGQGLAQETQYF.

CDR3 in DNA: TGCGCCAGCAGTGAGACACTACAAGAGACCCAGTACTTC. This gives the protein CASSETLQETQYF. The V and J genes are TRBV10-1 and TRBJ2-5; D is uncertain. The CDR3 extends over 13 amino acids. Germline V lookup: CDR1 WNHNN, CDR2 SYGVQD (reference sequence). V was pared by 2 bases and J by 2 bases, with 6 bases between.

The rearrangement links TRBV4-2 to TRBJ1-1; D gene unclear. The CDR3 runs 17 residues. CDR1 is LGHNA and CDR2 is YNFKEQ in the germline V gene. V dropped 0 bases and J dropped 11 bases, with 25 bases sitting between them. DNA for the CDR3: TGTGCCAGCAGCCAAGATCTAAGAGCACCCGGTTCGACGAGGGCTTTCTTT. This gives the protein CASSQDLRAPGSTRAFF.

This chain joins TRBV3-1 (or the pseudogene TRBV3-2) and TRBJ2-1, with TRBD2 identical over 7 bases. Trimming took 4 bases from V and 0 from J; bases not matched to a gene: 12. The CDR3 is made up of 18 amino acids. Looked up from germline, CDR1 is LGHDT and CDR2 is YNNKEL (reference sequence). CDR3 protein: CASSRAGTTISSYNEQFF. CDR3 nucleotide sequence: TGTGCCAGCAGCCGGGCCGGGACTACAATAAGCTCCTACAATGAGCAGTTCTTC.

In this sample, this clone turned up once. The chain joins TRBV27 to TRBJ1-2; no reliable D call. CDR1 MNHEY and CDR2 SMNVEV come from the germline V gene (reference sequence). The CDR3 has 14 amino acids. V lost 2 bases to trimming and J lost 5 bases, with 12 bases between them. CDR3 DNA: TGTGCCAGCAGTTTAGGCGACAAAGGATATGGCTACACCTTC. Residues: CASSLGDKGYGYTF.

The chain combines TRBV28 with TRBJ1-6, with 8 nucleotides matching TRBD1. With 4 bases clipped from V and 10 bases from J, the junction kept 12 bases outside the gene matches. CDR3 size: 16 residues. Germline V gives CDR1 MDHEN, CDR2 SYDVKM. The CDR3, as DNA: TGTGCCAGCAGTTCCACGGGACAGGAGGTGGGATCACCCCTCCACTTT. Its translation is CASSSTGQEVGSPLHF.

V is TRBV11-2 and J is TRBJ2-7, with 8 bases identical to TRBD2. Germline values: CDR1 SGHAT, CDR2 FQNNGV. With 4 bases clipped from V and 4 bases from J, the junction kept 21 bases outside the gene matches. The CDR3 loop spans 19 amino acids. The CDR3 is CASSSPSAGGPGSGYEQYF. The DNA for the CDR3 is TGTGCCAGCAGCTCCCCCAGTGCGGGAGGCCCTGGCTCGGGGTACGAGCAGTACTTC.

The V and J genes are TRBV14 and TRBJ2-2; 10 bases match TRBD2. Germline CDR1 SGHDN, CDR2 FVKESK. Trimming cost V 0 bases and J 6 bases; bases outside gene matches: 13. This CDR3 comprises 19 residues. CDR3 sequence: CASSQENRFLAGVSGELFF. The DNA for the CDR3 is TGTGCCAGCAGCCAAGAAAATCGGTTCCTAGCGGGAGTTTCCGGGGAGCTGTTTTTT.

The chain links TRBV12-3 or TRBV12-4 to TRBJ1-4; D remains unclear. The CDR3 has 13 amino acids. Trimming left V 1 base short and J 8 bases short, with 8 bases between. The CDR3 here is CASSLEQREKLFF. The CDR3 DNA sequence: TGTGCCAGCAGTTTAGAACAGCGGGAAAAACTGTTTTTT.

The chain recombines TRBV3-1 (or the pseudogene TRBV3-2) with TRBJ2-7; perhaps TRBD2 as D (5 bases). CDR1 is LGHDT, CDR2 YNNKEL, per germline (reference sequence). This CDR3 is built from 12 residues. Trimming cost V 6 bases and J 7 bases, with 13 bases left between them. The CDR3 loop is CASSKEEGEQYF. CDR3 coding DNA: TGTGCCAGCAGTAAGGAGGAAGGAGAGCAGTACTTC.

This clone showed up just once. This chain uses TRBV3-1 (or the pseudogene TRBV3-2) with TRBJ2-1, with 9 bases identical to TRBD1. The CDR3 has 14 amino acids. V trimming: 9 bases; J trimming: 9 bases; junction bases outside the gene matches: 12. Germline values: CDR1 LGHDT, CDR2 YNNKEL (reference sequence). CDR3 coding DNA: TGTGCCAGTGGGGGAGGACAGGGGCTCACTGAGCAGTTCTTC. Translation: CASGGGQGLTEQFF.

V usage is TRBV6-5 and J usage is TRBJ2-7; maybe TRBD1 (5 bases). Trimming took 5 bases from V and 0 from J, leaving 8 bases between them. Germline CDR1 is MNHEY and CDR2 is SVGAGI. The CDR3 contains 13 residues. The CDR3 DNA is TGTGCCAGCAGTCGACAGAGCTCCTACGAGCAGTACTTC. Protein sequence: CASSRQSSYEQYF.

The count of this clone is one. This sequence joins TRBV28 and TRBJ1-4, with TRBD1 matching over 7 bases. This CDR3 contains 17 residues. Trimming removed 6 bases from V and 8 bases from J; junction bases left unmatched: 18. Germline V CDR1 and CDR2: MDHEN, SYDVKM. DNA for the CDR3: TGTGCCAGCAGCCCAGGGGGTGTGGGGGGAGAGGGAGAAAAACTGTTTTTT. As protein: CASSPGGVGGEGEKLFF.

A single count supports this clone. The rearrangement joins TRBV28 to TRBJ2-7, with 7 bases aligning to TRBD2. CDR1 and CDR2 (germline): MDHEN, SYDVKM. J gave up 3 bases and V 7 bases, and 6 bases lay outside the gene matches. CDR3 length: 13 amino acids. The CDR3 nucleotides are TGTGCCAGCACTTCCGGGACTAACTACGAGCAGTACTTC. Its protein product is CASTSGTNYEQYF.

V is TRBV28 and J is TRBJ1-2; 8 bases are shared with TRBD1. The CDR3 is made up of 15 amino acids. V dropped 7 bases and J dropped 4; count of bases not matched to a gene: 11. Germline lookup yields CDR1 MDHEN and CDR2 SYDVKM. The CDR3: CASTLEDRDFYGYTF. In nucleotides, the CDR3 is TGTGCCAGCACCCTAGAGGACAGGGATTTCTATGGCTACACCTTC.

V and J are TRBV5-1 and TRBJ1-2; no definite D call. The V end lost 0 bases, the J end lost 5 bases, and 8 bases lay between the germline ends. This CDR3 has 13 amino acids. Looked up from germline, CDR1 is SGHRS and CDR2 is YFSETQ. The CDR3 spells CASSLEAGYGYTF. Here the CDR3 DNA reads TGCGCCAGCAGCTTGGAGGCAGGATATGGCTACACCTTC.

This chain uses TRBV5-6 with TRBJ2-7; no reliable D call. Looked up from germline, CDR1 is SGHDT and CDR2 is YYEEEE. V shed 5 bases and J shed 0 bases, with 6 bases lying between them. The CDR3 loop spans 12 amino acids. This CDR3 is CASRSSSYEQYF. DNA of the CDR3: TGTGCCAGCAGGTCCAGCTCCTACGAGCAGTACTTC.

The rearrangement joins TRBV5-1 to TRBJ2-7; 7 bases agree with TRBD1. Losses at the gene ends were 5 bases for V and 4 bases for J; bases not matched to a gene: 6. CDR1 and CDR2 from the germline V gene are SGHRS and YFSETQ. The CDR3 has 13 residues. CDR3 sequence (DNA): TGCGCCAGCAGAGGGACAGCCTCTTACGAGCAGTACTTC. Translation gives CASRGTASYEQYF.

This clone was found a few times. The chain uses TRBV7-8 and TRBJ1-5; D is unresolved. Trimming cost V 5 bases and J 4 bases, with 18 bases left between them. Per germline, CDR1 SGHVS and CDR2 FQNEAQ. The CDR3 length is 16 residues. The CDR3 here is CASSTLGRAPNQPQHF. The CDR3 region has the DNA TGTGCCAGCAGCACGCTCGGGAGGGCTCCTAATCAGCCCCAGCATTTT. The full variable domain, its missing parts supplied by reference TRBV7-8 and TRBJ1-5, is GAGVSQSPRYKVAKRGQDVALRCDPISGHVSLFWYQQALGQGPEFLTYFQNEAQLDKSGLPSDRFFAERPEGSVSTLKIQRTQQEDSAVYLCASSTLGRAPNQPQHFGDGTRLSIL.

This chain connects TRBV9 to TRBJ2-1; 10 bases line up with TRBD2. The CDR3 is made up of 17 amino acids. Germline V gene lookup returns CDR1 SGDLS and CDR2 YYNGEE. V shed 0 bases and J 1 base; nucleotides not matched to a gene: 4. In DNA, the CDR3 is TGTGCCAGCAGCGTAGGGGTTAGCGGGAGGTCCTACAATGAGCAGTTCTTC. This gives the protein CASSVGVSGRSYNEQFF.

CDR3 sequence: CASSLDWTGETQYF. The CDR3 nucleotides are TGTGCCAGCAGCTTAGATTGGACAGGAGAGACCCAGTACTTC. The rearrangement links TRBV11-2 to TRBJ2-5; 7 bases match TRBD1. Germline V CDR1 and CDR2: SGHAT, FQNNGV. The CDR3 spans 14 residues. V was clipped by 0 bases and J by 4 bases; unmatched bases: 2.

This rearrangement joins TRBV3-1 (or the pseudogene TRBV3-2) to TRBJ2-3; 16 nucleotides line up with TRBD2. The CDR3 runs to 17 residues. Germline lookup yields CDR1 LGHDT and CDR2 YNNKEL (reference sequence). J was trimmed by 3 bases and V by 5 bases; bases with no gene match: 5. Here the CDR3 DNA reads TGTGCCAGCAGCTGGGGACTAGCGGGAGGGCAGACAGATACGCAGTATTTT. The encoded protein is CASSWGLAGGQTDTQYF.

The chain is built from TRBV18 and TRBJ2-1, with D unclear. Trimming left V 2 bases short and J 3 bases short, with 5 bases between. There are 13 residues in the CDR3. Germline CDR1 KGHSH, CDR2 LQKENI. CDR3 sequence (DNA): TGTGCCAGCTCACCAGAGGACTACAATGAGCAGTTCTTC. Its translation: CASSPEDYNEQFF.

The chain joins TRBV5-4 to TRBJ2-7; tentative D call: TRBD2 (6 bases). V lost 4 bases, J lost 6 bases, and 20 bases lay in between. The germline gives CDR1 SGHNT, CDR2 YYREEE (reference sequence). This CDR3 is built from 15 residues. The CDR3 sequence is CASSLPTSRFGEQYF. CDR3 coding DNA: TGTGCCAGCAGCCTCCCGACTAGTAGATTCGGCGAGCAGTACTTC.